These T cell receptor beta chains were read from a single sample in a study of regulatory T cells in long-lasting Graves disease. TCRdb re-called the multiplex PCR reads with MiXCR, one entry per CDR3 protein. The table includes 360,000 or so distinct CDR3 sequences, about 16% detected once. Another study also made use of these data, one on T cells in Graves' hyperthyroidism and ophthalmopathy.

Source: peripheral blood mononuclear cells (PBMCs), taken at new diagnosis, from a patient treated with antithyroid drugs. The receptor source for this set is a woman younger than 30 with Graves disease. CDR3s include the opening cysteine and the closing phenylalanine or tryptophan. D genes are given only for firm matches. Expanded clones get a size class; other rows say once, few or many, or leave the size out.

v_call	j_call	clone_size	d_call	cdr3_nt	cdr3_aa
TRBV5-6	TRBJ1-3	few	NA	TGTGCCAGCAGCCACGGGGACACCGGAAACACCATATATTTT	CASSHGDTGNTIYF
TRBV7-9	TRBJ2-5	many	NA	TGTGCCAGCAGCCCATACGGCATAACCCAAGAGACCCAGTACTTC	CASSPYGITQETQYF
TRBV4-1	TRBJ2-5	many	NA	TGCGCCAGCAGCCTTTTTTTGACGGGTCCCTGGGCGGGTGAGACCCAGTACTTC	CASSLFLTGPWAGETQYF
TRBV7-9	TRBJ1-4	NA	NA	TGTGCCAGCAGCTCCTCACAAGGCCATAATGAAAAACTGTTTTTT	CASSSSQGHNEKLFF
TRBV5-5	TRBJ1-6	NA	NA	TGTGCCAGCAGCTTGGGTACCTCACCCCTCCACTTT	CASSLGTSPLHF
TRBV6-2/TRBV6-3	TRBJ2-1	many	TRBD2	TGTGCCAGCAGTTACGCGGGACTAGCGGGGTACAATGAGCAGTTCTTC	CASSYAGLAGYNEQFF
TRBV6-1	TRBJ1-6	few	NA	TGTGCCAGCTCTGACCGAAATTCACCCCTCCACTTT	CASSDRNSPLHF
TRBV20-1	TRBJ2-3	few	NA	TGCAGTGCTAGAATCGGGATCCCGAGCACAGATACGCAGTATTTT	CSARIGIPSTDTQYF
TRBV5-1	TRBJ1-1	many	NA	TGCGCCAGCAGCTTGTACAGGGACGCGGACACTGAAGCTTTCTTT	CASSLYRDADTEAFF
TRBV20-1	TRBJ2-1	many	TRBD2	TGCAGTGCTAGATTCACCCAACACCCTAGCGGCTCCTACAATGAGCAGTTCTTC	CSARFTQHPSGSYNEQFF